The clone carrying this T cell receptor beta chain was seen more than once but under ten times. Its antigen is undetermined. The same CDR3 arises from other DNA sequences in this sample as well. The repertoire was sequenced with immunoSEQ multiplex PCR; TCRdb's copy has only in-frame clones and lacks some. The data contain 980,000 or so clones, 76% of them singletons. This sample was taken from a study of shared clonotypes between healthy human individuals. Study-level background: The donor group consisted of two women and a few men, aged 18 to 49.

This CDR3 region has 12 residues. Germline CDR1 and CDR2: SGHTA and FQGNSA. V was cut by 5 bases and J by 4 bases, with 8 bases left in between. General study findings and limits: A handful of donors had roughly 5.2% of their naive CD4 clonotypes in common.

Participating donors were healthy, HIV-negative adults free of recent acute infections or vaccinations. The sequenced sample consisted of memory CD4+ T cells sorted from blood. The subset here: CD45RA-negative fraction. The TCR originated in a young man in good health. The chain carries TRBV7-2 and TRBJ1-2; possible D gene TRBD1, 5 bases. Here the CDR3 DNA reads TGTGCCAGCAGCCCGACAGTCTATGGCTACACCTTC. It is translated as CASSPTVYGYTF.